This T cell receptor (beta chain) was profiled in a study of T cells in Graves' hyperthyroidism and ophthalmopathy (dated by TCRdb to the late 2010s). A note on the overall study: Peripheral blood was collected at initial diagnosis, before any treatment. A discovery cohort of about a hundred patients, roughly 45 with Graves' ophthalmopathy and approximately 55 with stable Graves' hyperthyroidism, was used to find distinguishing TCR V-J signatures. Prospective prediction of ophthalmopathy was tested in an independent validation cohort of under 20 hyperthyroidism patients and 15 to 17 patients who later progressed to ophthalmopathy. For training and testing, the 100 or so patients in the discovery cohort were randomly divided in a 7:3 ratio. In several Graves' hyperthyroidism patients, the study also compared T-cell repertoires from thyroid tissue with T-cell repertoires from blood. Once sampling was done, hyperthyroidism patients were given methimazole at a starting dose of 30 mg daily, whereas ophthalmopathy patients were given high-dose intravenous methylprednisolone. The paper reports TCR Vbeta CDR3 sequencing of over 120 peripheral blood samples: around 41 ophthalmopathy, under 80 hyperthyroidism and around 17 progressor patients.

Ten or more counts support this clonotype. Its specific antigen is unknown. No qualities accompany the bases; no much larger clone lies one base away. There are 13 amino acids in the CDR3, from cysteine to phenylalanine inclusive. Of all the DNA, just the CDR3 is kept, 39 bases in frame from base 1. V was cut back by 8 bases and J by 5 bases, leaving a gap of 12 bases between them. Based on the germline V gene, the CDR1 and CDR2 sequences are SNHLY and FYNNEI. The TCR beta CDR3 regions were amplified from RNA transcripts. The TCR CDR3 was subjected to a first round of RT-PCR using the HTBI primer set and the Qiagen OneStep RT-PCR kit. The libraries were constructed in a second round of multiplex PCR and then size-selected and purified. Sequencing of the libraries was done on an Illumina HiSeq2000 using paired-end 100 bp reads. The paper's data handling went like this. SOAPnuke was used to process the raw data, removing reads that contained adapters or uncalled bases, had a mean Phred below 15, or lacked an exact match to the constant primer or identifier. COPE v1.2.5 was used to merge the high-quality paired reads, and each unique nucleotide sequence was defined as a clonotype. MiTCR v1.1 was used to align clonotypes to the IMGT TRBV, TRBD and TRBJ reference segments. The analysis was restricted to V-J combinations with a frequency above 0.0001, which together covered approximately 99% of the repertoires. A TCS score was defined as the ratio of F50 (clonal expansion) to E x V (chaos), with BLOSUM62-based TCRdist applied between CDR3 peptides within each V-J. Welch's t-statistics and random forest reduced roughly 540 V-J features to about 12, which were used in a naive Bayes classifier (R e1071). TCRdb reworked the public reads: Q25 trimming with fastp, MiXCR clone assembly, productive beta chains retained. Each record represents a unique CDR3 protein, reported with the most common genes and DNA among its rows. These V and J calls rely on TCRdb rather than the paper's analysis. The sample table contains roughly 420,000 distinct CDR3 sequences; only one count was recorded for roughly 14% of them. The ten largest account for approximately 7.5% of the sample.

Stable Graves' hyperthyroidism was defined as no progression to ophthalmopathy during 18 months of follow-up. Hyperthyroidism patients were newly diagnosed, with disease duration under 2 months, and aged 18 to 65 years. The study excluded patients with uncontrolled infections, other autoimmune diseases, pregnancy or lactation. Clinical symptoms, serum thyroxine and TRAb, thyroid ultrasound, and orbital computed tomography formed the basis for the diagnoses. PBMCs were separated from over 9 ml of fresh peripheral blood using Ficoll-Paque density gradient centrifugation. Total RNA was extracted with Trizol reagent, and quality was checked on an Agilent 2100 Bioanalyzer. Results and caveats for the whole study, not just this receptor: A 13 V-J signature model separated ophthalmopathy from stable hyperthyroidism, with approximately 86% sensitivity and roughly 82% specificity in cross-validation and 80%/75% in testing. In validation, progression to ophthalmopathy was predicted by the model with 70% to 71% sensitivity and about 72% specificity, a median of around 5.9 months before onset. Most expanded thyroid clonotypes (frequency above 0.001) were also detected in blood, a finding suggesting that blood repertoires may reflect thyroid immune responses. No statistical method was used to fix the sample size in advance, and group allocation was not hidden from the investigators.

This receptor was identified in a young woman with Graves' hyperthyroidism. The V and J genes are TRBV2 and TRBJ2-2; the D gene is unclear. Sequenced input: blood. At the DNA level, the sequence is TGTGCCAGCGGGGTCCTATCAACCGGGGAGCTGTTTTTT. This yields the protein CASGVLSTGELFF.